The present T cell receptor beta chain was sequenced within a study of beta chain features in type 1 diabetes. This clone was counted between two and nine times. Its antigen remains unknown. CDR1 SGHRS and CDR2 YFSETQ come from the germline V gene. The CDR3 loop spans 14 amino acids. Trimming took 4 bases from V and 1 from J, leaving 11 bases between them. Overall study findings and caveats: Patients with type 1 diabetes carried fewer insertions and had more deletions at their VDJ junctions. The naive, central memory and Treg TCRB repertoires showed an apparent similarity that was greater among patients than among healthy donors. All four CD4+ subsets of Type 1 diabetes patients contained TCRB CDR3s that were moderately but significantly shorter.

TCRB transcripts that were expressed got sequenced, as all of the isolated RNA had been reverse transcribed. Measured with immunoSEQ multiplex PCR; TCRdb has only the in-frame clones, and not every one. This table holds fewer than 250,000 clones, 13% to 15% found once. The chain couples TRBV5-1 to TRBJ1-1; no firm D call. Sample: naive CD4+ T cells from blood. This sequence was found in a woman in her thirties or forties in good health. The CDR3 DNA sequence: TGCGCCAGCAGCCTGGACGGTAAGAACACTGAAGCTTTCTTT. As protein: CASSLDGKNTEAFF.